One sample yielded the 30 T cell receptor beta chains listed below, sequenced in a study of T cells expressing NK-cell markers (dated by TCRdb to about 2020). The protocol used for the library was 5' RACE. TCRdb lists the instrument as Illumina HiSeq 2000. TCRdb reprocessed the raw reads; every CDR3 protein sequence is a single record, and DNA is not supplied. The sample's table covers over 150,000 distinct CDR3 sequences. Around 20% of the sample comes from the top ten. The sequenced sample consisted of blood T cells: a sorted CD56 or NKG2C T cell subset, CD4+ or CD8+ T cells, or bulk PBMC T cells (not recorded which). These receptors were obtained from a man between 18 and 69 years old in good health.

The chain links TRBV6-5 to TRBJ2-2; TCRdb reports TRBD1, a call that lacks DNA to check it against. The germline CDR1 and CDR2 sequences are MNHEY and SVGAGI. This CDR3 comprises 16 residues. This CDR3 is CASSYSAGGIAGELFF.

The chain has TRBV6-2 or TRBV6-3 and TRBJ1-1; TCRdb's D gene call, TRBD1, goes unchecked for lack of DNA. The CDR3 has 16 amino acids. Germline values: CDR1 MNHEY, CDR2 SVGEGT. The CDR3 reads CASRSWTGDLNTEAFF.

The rearrangement uses TRBV12-3 or TRBV12-4 and TRBJ2-5; TCRdb gives TRBD2 as the D gene, but with no DNA this cannot be confirmed. The CDR3 totals 15 residues. The CDR3 sequence: CASTLGGLAEETQYF.

The chain employs TRBV3-1 and TRBJ1-2. This CDR3 is 16 amino acids long. The germline V gene has CDR1 LGHDT and CDR2 YNNKEL (reference sequence). The CDR3 loop reads CASSPMGGAGDYGYTF.

The J gene is TRBJ2-1, the V gene TRBV5-4; the D call from TCRdb, TRBD1, cannot be confirmed without DNA. Germline V lookup: CDR1 SGHNT, CDR2 YYREEE (reference sequence). There are 17 residues in the CDR3. The CDR3 reads CASSPPPGQGAYNEQFF.

The chain couples TRBV20-1 to TRBJ1-1. Germline assignment: CDR1 DFQATT and CDR2 SNEGSKA (reference sequence). The CDR3 has 14 residues. CDR3 loop: CSASPSPANTEAFF.

The V and J genes are TRBV11-2 and TRBJ2-7; TCRdb returns TRBD2, unconfirmable since there is no DNA. From germline, CDR1 is SGHAT and CDR2 FQNNGV. The CDR3 extends over 14 amino acids. CDR3 in amino acids: CASSGSGGNYEQYF.

V usage is TRBV28 and J usage is TRBJ1-5. The CDR3 is made up of 13 amino acids. Germline V gene sequence: CDR1 MDHEN, CDR2 SYDVKM. CDR3 region: CASQRRGNQPQHF.

The V call is TRBV28, the J call TRBJ2-5; there is no DNA to check the TCRdb D call of TRBD1. The germline gives CDR1 MDHEN, CDR2 SYDVKM. This CDR3 has 15 amino acids. The CDR3 loop is CASSLGAGRAGAQYF.

The chain is built from TRBV7-6 and TRBJ2-7; TCRdb's D call, TRBD1, is unchecked because there is no DNA. Looked up from germline, CDR1 is SGHVS and CDR2 is FNYEAQ. The CDR3 runs 13 residues. The CDR3 loop is CASSQNQGARQYF.

The chain has TRBV7-8 and TRBJ2-3; absent DNA, TCRdb's TRBD2 call cannot be checked. This CDR3 is 16 amino acids long. CDR1 is SGHVS, CDR2 FQNEAQ, per germline. The CDR3 reads CASSQLSLAGTDTQYF.

The J gene is TRBJ2-7, the V gene TRBV7-8; the TCRdb call, TRBD1, lacks DNA for checking. This CDR3 comprises 15 residues. CDR1 SGHVS and CDR2 FQNEAQ come from the germline V gene. CDR3 sequence reads: CASSSRTGTAYEQYF.

This sequence joins TRBV7-9 and TRBJ1-1. Germline CDR1 is SEHNR and CDR2 is FQNEAQ (reference sequence). The CDR3 spans 13 residues. CDR3 protein: CASSLASKNQAFF.

The chain uses TRBV7-9 and TRBJ2-1; TCRdb indicates TRBD2, and absent DNA this call remains unverified. Germline values: CDR1 SEHNR, CDR2 FQNEAQ (reference sequence). This CDR3 comprises 12 residues. The CDR3 protein is CASSSGPGPPVF. Filled out from reference TRBV7-9 and TRBJ2-1, the complete variable domain reads DTGVSQNPRHKITKRGQNVTFRCDPISEHNRLYWYRQTLGQGPEFLTYFQNEAQLEKSRLLSDRFSAERPKGSFSTLEIQRTEQGDSAMYLCASSSGPGPPVFGPGTRLTVL.

The V gene is TRBV20-1, the J gene TRBJ1-4. Germline-derived CDR1 and CDR2 are DFQATT and SNEGSKA (reference sequence). The CDR3 length is 18 residues. Here the CDR3 reads CSARAGLAGGNAREKLFF.

The chain links TRBV3-1 to TRBJ2-7; TCRdb designates TRBD2, a call that cannot be tested without DNA. The CDR3 contains 18 residues. Germline CDR1 LGHDT, CDR2 YNNKEL (reference sequence). CDR3: CASSQDTVIAGGIYEQYF.

The chain is built from TRBV12-3 or TRBV12-4 and TRBJ1-5. The CDR3 totals 16 residues. The CDR3 region is CASSSLNFGSGQPQHF.

The rearrangement uses TRBV5-1 and TRBJ2-1; TCRdb's assignment of TRBD1 cannot be checked, as there is no DNA. CDR3 length equals 15 residues. Germline-derived CDR1 and CDR2 are SGHRS and YFSETQ. The chain's CDR3 is CASSGDETGGHEQFF.

The rearrangement joins TRBV5-6 to TRBJ2-3; the TCRdb call, TRBD1, lacks DNA for checking. CDR3 length: 17 residues. Germline V gene data show CDR1 as SGHDT and CDR2 as YYEEEE. This CDR3 is CASSVSTGTGILDTQYF. Full variable domain (rest looked up from reference TRBV5-6 and TRBJ2-3): DAGVTQSPTHLIKTRGQQVTLRCSPKSGHDTVSWYQQALGQGPQFIFQYYEEEERQRGNFPDRFSGHQFPNYSSELNVNALLLGDSALYLCASSVSTGTGILDTQYFGPGTRLTVL.

The chain combines TRBV7-2 with TRBJ2-3; TCRdb lists TRBD2, though no DNA is available to test this call. The V gene's germline CDR1 is SGHTA and CDR2 FQGNSA. This CDR3 is 16 amino acids long. CDR3 amino acids: CASSLEASGGFGTQYF. The variable domain in full, completed from reference TRBV7-2 and TRBJ2-3, reads GAGVSQSPSNKVTEKGKDVELRCDPISGHTALYWYRQSLGQGLEFLIYFQGNSAPDKSGLPSDRFSAERTGGSVSTLTIQRTQQEDSAVYLCASSLEASGGFGTQYFGPGTRLTVL.

The chain combines TRBV25-1 with TRBJ2-4; there is no DNA to check the TCRdb D call of TRBD1. This CDR3 is 15 amino acids long. The germline V gene has CDR1 MGHDK and CDR2 SYGVNS. CDR3 protein: CASRQGTGAENIQYF.

V is TRBV20-1 and J is TRBJ2-5; TCRdb selects TRBD2, and the lack of DNA leaves this call unchecked. Germline CDR1 DFQATT, CDR2 SNEGSKA (reference sequence). The CDR3 runs to 13 residues. CDR3 loop: CSDGTSGDETQYF.

V is TRBV9 and J is TRBJ1-2; TCRdb's D call of TRBD1 is untestable without DNA. CDR3 length equals 16 residues. The V gene's germline CDR1 is SGDLS and CDR2 YYNGEE. The CDR3 spells CASSVGGNSLLYGYTF.

This chain's CDR3 is CASSEVWAVETQYF. J is TRBJ2-5 and V is TRBV6-1. The CDR3 totals 14 residues. The germline V gene has CDR1 MNHNS and CDR2 SASEGT.

The chain is built from TRBV7-6 and TRBJ2-7; as DNA is missing, the TRBD1 call by TCRdb cannot be tested. This CDR3 contains 15 residues. Per the germline V gene, CDR1 is SGHVS and CDR2 is FNYEAQ. The CDR3 spells CASSYKGSTTWEQYF.

The rearrangement uses TRBV11-2 and TRBJ2-7; TCRdb reports TRBD1, a call that lacks DNA to check it against. This CDR3 comprises 15 residues. Germline V gives CDR1 SGHAT, CDR2 FQNNGV. The CDR3 spells CASSLTSRVSHEQYF.

The chain uses TRBV2 and TRBJ2-3; with no DNA, the TCRdb D assignment of TRBD1 cannot be verified. Germline loops: CDR1 SNHLY, CDR2 FYNNEI. The CDR3 contains 16 residues. The CDR3 is CASSGLGRGPTDTQYF.

The V and J genes are TRBV5-6 and TRBJ2-1; lacking DNA, the TRBD1 call made by TCRdb goes unchecked. The germline CDR1 and CDR2 sequences are SGHDT and YYEEEE. The CDR3 sequence is 16 residues long. CDR3 amino acids: CASTGGSGYLYNEQFF.

The rearrangement links TRBV6-1 to TRBJ2-2; the TCRdb call, TRBD2, lacks DNA for checking. CDR3 length equals 15 residues. Germline lookup yields CDR1 MNHNS and CDR2 SASEGT. CDR3 residues: CASSPFAGGTGELFF.

This chain connects TRBV11-2 to TRBJ2-1. Looked up from germline, CDR1 is SGHAT and CDR2 is FQNNGV. This CDR3 spans 15 amino acids. The CDR3 is CASSLGAGNNNEQFF.